This T cell receptor beta chain comes out of a study of blood T cell repertoires in COVID-19. Study-wide background: T cells, B-cell-depleted T cells, or PBMCs provided the cDNA or gDNA that served as material.

Germline V lookup: CDR1 SGHKS, CDR2 YYEKEE (reference sequence). CDR3 length equals 15 residues. Trimming cost V 5 bases and J 7 bases; bases outside gene matches: 11. Membership in each cohort depended on participant-reported clinical history. Either two negative PCRs, clearance, or symptom resolution qualified Cohort 3 donors as recovered. The repertoire was sequenced with immunoSEQ multiplex PCR; TCRdb's copy has only in-frame clones and lacks some. The data show roughly 160,000 clones, 82% seen once. Sequencing used PBMCs or T cells enriched from blood (not recorded which). This sequence was found in a man aged 60 to 75 who had recovered from COVID-19. The chain carries TRBV5-5 and TRBJ1-5, with 8 positions matching TRBD1. The CDR3: CASRPGTGGGQPQHF. CDR3 nucleotides: TGTGCCAGCAGGCCCGGAACAGGGGGGGGACAGCCCCAGCATTTT.